The 29 T cell receptor beta chains reported below all come from one sample, sequenced in a study of blood T cells in healthy people across ages. Then a second PCR, running about 7 to 11 cycles, was carried out with a sample-barcoded 5' primer and a J-beta primer mix. MiXCR was run by TCRdb on the 5' RACE reads, yielding one entry per CDR3 protein. The sample contains some 850,000 distinct CDR3 sequences, more than 25% of which appear only once. These records were also assigned to another study, of T cells of mothers and their children.

Sequencing was performed on blood. The receptor set was obtained from a boy aged 5-17 years in good health.

This clonotype was seen just once. One end of the junction is discordant with germline, which a read error may explain. This rearrangement joins TRBV2 to TRBJ2-1; no clear D gene. This CDR3 has 12 amino acids. CDR1 is SNHLY and CDR2 is FYNNEI in the germline V gene. The CDR3 loop reads CASGELDNEQFF. The CDR3 DNA reads TGTGCCAGCGGTGAACTGGACAATGAGCAGTTCTTC.

The rearrangement uses TRBV7-2 and TRBJ2-7; 8 bases align to TRBD2. This CDR3 spans 14 amino acids. In germline, CDR1 is SGHTA, CDR2 FQGNSA. The junction had 7 bases not matched to a gene; V was cut back by 5 bases and J by 4 bases. CDR3 DNA sequence: TGTGCCAGCAGCGCACGCGGGGGGCTATACGAGCAGTACTTC. Translation: CASSARGGLYEQYF.

This clonotype was detected only a few times. This chain's CDR3 is CASSYGTGGLVLTNEKLFF. The DNA for the CDR3 is TGTGCCAGCAGTTACGGGACAGGGGGCCTGGTTTTAACTAATGAAAAACTGTTTTTT. This chain links TRBV12-3 or TRBV12-4 with TRBJ1-4; TRBD1 matches 12 bases. V dropped 4 bases and J dropped 1; count of bases not matched to a gene: 10. The CDR3 has 19 amino acids.

Only a few counts were recorded for this clonotype. This chain uses TRBV7-9 with TRBJ1-1; a possible D gene is TRBD1 (5 bases). This CDR3 has 20 residues. Germline V gives CDR1 SEHNR, CDR2 FQNEAQ (reference sequence). Trimming took 5 bases from V and 1 from J, leaving 29 bases between them. CDR3 nucleotides: TGTGCCAGCAGCCCTAGAAGGGGTTCTGGGTTGCTGCGAGGGAACACTGAAGCTTTCTTT. Residues: CASSPRRGSGLLRGNTEAFF.

The V gene is TRBV12-3 or TRBV12-4, the J gene TRBJ1-4; TRBD1 aligns across 8 bases. The CDR3 consists of 14 residues. J gave up 8 bases and V 8 bases, and 10 bases lay outside the gene matches. The CDR3 DNA reads TGTGCCAGCGGCCGACAGGGGTCGACGGAAAAACTGTTTTTT. It is translated as CASGRQGSTEKLFF.

The gene calls are TRBV24-1 and TRBJ2-2; 8 nucleotides line up with TRBD1. This CDR3 region has 15 residues. The V gene end was trimmed by 3 bases and the J gene end by 6 bases; junction bases not matched to a gene: 5. Germline V CDR1 and CDR2: KGHDR, SFDVKD. The CDR3 DNA sequence: TGTGCCACCAGTGATCCAGGACAGGGTGCCGGGGAGCTGTTTTTT. Residues: CATSDPGQGAGELFF.

This sequence joins TRBV20-1 and TRBJ2-3; TRBD2 agrees at 13 bases. Unmatched junction bases numbered 4, after V lost 7 bases and J lost 3 bases. Germline V gene data show CDR1 as DFQATT and CDR2 as SNEGSKA (reference sequence). CDR3 size: 14 residues. For the CDR3, the DNA is TGCAGTGTCGGGACTAGCGGGGAAACAGATACGCAGTATTTT. Protein product: CSVGTSGETDTQYF.

This chain links TRBV29-1 with TRBJ2-3, with D uncertain. The CDR3 has 10 residues. Deletions cut 1 base from V and 4 bases from J, with 0 bases between. Germline CDR1 reads SQVTM; CDR2 reads ANQGSEA. The DNA for the CDR3 is TGCAGCGTTGAAGCAGATACGCAGTATTTT. Encoded protein: CSVEADTQYF.

The rearrangement uses TRBV5-1 and TRBJ2-1, with a weak D call TRBD2 (5 bases). V lost 6 bases to trimming and J lost 4 bases, with 8 bases between them. Germline CDR1 is SGHRS and CDR2 is YFSETQ. The CDR3 length is 12 residues. The CDR3 reads CASTTRYNEQFF. CDR3 in DNA: TGCGCCAGCACAACTAGGTACAATGAGCAGTTCTTC.

This clonotype was observed a handful of times. The rearrangement joins TRBV4-1 to TRBJ1-1, with TRBD1 matching 9 bases. The CDR3 has 17 amino acids. Germline-derived CDR1 and CDR2 are MGHRA and YSYEKL. V was pared by 1 base and J by 3 bases, with 9 bases of the junction left unmatched. This CDR3 is CASSQAGTGSVDTEAFF. The CDR3 bases are TGCGCCAGCAGCCAAGCTGGGACAGGGAGCGTGGACACTGAAGCTTTCTTT.

The chain couples TRBV12-3 or TRBV12-4 to TRBJ2-2; D call uncertain. V dropped 6 bases and J dropped 3 bases, with 8 bases sitting between them. This CDR3 has 13 residues. For the CDR3, the DNA is TGTGCCAGCAGCCGAATGGACACCGGGGAGCTGTTTTTT. The encoded protein is CASSRMDTGELFF.

This chain uses TRBV12-3 or TRBV12-4 with TRBJ2-5; 9 bases are a match to TRBD1. Trimming took 5 bases from V and 5 from J; bases not matched to a gene: 12. The CDR3 contains 16 residues. DNA for the CDR3: TGTGCCAGCAGTCAATCCGACAGGGGGATTAGGGAGACCCAGTACTTC. Protein: CASSQSDRGIRETQYF.

The J gene is TRBJ2-5, the V gene TRBV12-3 or TRBV12-4, with D perhaps matching TRBD2 (6 bases). The CDR3 contains 13 residues. Trimming left V 4 bases short and J 5 bases short, with 11 bases between. CDR3 coding DNA: TGTGCCAGCAGTTCTAGCGTGGGGGAGACCCAGTACTTC. Protein product: CASSSSVGETQYF.

In its sample, this clonotype was seen a few times. The chain carries TRBV13 and TRBJ2-4, with 9 bases aligning to TRBD2. Germline CDR1 and CDR2: PRHDT and FYEKMQ (reference sequence). V lost 5 bases and J lost 4; bases outside the gene matches: 6. There are 15 residues in the CDR3. CDR3 in DNA: TGTGCCAGCAGCCCGCGGACTAGCGCAAAAAACATTCAGTACTTC. Translation gives CASSPRTSAKNIQYF.

The chain couples TRBV12-3 or TRBV12-4 to TRBJ2-5; 12 bases fit TRBD2. The ends lost 9 bases at V and 4 bases at J; junction bases unmatched: 12. This CDR3 is built from 16 residues. The CDR3 DNA is TGTGCCAGTCTAGCTAGCGGGAGGGCTTCTGGAGAGACCCAGTACTTC. Translation: CASLASGRASGETQYF.

This clonotype appeared many times. This rearrangement joins TRBV5-1 to TRBJ2-5; 9 bases line up with TRBD1. This CDR3 contains 14 residues. The germline CDR1 and CDR2 sequences are SGHRS and YFSETQ. V lost 3 bases, J lost 1 base, and 1 base stayed unmatched. DNA of the CDR3: TGCGCCAGCAGCTGGGGACAGGGCCAAGAGACCCAGTACTTC. Encoded protein: CASSWGQGQETQYF.

The genes are TRBV29-1 and TRBJ1-1, with D perhaps TRBD1 (6 bases). Germline loops: CDR1 SQVTM, CDR2 ANQGSEA. The V and J ends lost 0 bases and 12 bases respectively, with 17 bases between them. CDR3 length: 13 amino acids. The CDR3 loop reads CSVEDWDTQAPFF. CDR3 nucleotide sequence: TGCAGCGTTGAAGATTGGGACACCCAAGCCCCTTTCTTT.

The chain carries TRBV12-3 or TRBV12-4 and TRBJ2-2; maybe TRBD2 (6 bases). V lost 7 bases and J 0 bases, leaving 9 bases between the germline ends. The CDR3 has 14 amino acids. This CDR3 reads CASTGTPNTGELFF. The DNA of the CDR3 is TGTGCCAGCACCGGGACTCCGAACACCGGGGAGCTGTTTTTT.

This clonotype has only a few counts. The gene calls are TRBV12-3 or TRBV12-4 and TRBJ1-1; 8 nucleotides line up with TRBD1. Unmatched junction bases numbered 4, after V lost 7 bases and J lost 3 bases. This CDR3 contains 13 residues. The CDR3 nucleotides are TGTGCCAGCACTCTGACAGGGGACACTGAAGCTTTCTTT. Amino acids: CASTLTGDTEAFF.

The table lists this clonotype with a few counts. This chain joins TRBV5-1 and TRBJ1-1, with a weak D call TRBD1 (6 bases). The CDR3 extends over 18 amino acids. From germline, CDR1 is SGHRS and CDR2 YFSETQ. The germline V and J ends were trimmed by 4 bases and 3 bases, with 25 bases remaining between them. The CDR3 sequence: CASSKGVSGHLGDTEAFF. In nucleotides, the CDR3 is TGCGCCAGCAGCAAAGGGGTCTCGGGACACCTGGGGGACACTGAAGCTTTCTTT.

This clonotype came up a few times. The rearrangement links TRBV12-3 or TRBV12-4 to TRBJ2-5; perhaps TRBD1 as D (5 bases). The CDR3 loop spans 14 amino acids. Trimming removed 3 bases from V and 4 bases from J, with 12 bases in between. The CDR3 sequence: CASSFGNRLETQYF. The CDR3 nucleotides read TGTGCCAGCAGTTTTGGGAACAGGCTAGAGACCCAGTACTTC.

This clonotype was seen a handful of times. This chain links TRBV12-3 or TRBV12-4 with TRBJ2-3; D perhaps matches TRBD1 (5 bases). Trimming shortened V by 3 bases and J by 2 bases, and 9 bases separated the two germline ends. The CDR3 covers 14 residues. This chain's CDR3 is CASSFQGHTDTQYF. CDR3 bases: TGTGCCAGCAGTTTCCAGGGCCACACAGATACGCAGTATTTT.

This sequence joins TRBV5-5 and TRBJ2-1; D may correspond to TRBD1 or TRBD2 (5 bases each). Germline values: CDR1 SGHKS, CDR2 YYEKEE (reference sequence). This CDR3 region has 13 residues. The V end lost 3 bases, the J end lost 9 bases, and 13 bases lay between the germline ends. The CDR3 sequence: CASSSELGGEQFF. For the CDR3, the DNA is TGTGCCAGCAGCTCGGAACTTGGGGGTGAGCAGTTCTTC.

This clonotype was seen once. The genes are TRBV7-9 and TRBJ1-2; 8 nucleotides agree with TRBD1. The CDR3 has 16 amino acids. The V and J ends lost 5 bases and 4 bases, in that order; junction bases with no gene match: 12. The germline gives CDR1 SEHNR, CDR2 FQNEAQ (reference sequence). Here the CDR3 reads CASSPTPGQARYGYTF. The CDR3, as DNA: TGTGCCAGCAGCCCCACTCCGGGACAGGCCCGCTATGGCTACACCTTC.

The chain is built from TRBV20-1 and TRBJ1-2; D uncertain. Per germline, CDR1 DFQATT and CDR2 SNEGSKA (reference sequence). The ends were cut back, 6 bases at V and 6 bases at J, with 5 bases in the middle. This CDR3 spans 9 amino acids. The CDR3: CSAGDGYTF. The CDR3 coding sequence is TGCAGTGCCGGAGATGGCTACACCTTC.

This clonotype showed up just once. The chain links TRBV4-1 to TRBJ1-5; the match to TRBD1 covers 9 bases. The germline V gene encodes CDR1 MGHRA and CDR2 YSYEKL. The V and J ends lost 4 bases and 4 bases, in that order; junction bases with no gene match: 5. CDR3 length equals 15 residues. The CDR3 coding sequence is TGCGCCAGCAGCCGAACGGACAGGGGTAATCAGCCCCAGCATTTT. It codes for CASSRTDRGNQPQHF.

The V and J genes are TRBV12-3 or TRBV12-4 and TRBJ2-7; D not resolved. The CDR3 runs to 13 residues. The V gene lost 2 bases and the J gene lost 6 bases, with 11 bases spanning the gap. The CDR3 region is CASSLTRYGEQYF. The DNA for the CDR3 is TGTGCCAGCAGTTTAACACGGTATGGCGAGCAGTACTTC.

The rearrangement uses TRBV20-1 and TRBJ2-4; D unclear. The germline CDR1 and CDR2 sequences are DFQATT and SNEGSKA (reference sequence). The CDR3 sequence is 15 residues long. The V end was cut by 2 bases, the J end by 1 base, with 12 bases between. CDR3 in DNA: TGCAGTGCTAGAAAGTTCTTGGGGGCCAAAAACATTCAGTACTTC. Translating it yields CSARKFLGAKNIQYF.

This chain links TRBV18 with TRBJ2-7, with 8 bases that match TRBD1. The junction had 7 bases not matched to a gene; V was cut back by 2 bases and J by 4 bases. Germline assignment: CDR1 KGHSH and CDR2 LQKENI. CDR3 length equals 15 residues. The CDR3 loop is CASSPTGTGEYEQYF. The CDR3 DNA reads TGTGCCAGCTCACCAACCGGGACAGGAGAGTACGAGCAGTACTTC.